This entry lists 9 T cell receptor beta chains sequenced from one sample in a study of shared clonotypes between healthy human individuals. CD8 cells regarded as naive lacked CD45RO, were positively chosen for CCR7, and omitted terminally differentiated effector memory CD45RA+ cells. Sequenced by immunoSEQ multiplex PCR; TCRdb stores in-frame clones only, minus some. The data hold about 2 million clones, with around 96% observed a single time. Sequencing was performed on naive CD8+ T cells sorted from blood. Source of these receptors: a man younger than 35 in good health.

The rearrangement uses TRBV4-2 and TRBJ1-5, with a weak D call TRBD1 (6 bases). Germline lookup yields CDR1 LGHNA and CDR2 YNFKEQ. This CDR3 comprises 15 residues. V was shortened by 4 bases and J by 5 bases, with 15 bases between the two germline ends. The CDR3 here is CASSPRGGVYQPQHF. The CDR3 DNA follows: TGTGCCAGCAGCCCCCGGGGGGGCGTGTATCAGCCCCAGCATTTT.

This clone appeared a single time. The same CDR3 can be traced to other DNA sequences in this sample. CDR3 in amino acids: CASSLAGGWNTEAFF. The CDR3 region has the DNA TGTGCCAGCAGCTTAGCCGGGGGATGGAACACTGAAGCTTTCTTT. This chain connects TRBV7-9 to TRBJ1-1; TRBD1 is a possible D gene (5 bases). Germline loops: CDR1 SEHNR, CDR2 FQNEAQ (reference sequence). This CDR3 comprises 15 residues. The V gene lost 0 bases and the J gene lost 1 base, with 9 bases spanning the gap.

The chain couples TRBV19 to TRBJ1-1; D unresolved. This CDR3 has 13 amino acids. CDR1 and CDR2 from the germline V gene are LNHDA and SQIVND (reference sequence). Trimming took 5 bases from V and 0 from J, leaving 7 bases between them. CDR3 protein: CASSESMNTEAFF. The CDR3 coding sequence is TGTGCCAGTAGTGAAAGCATGAACACTGAAGCTTTCTTT.

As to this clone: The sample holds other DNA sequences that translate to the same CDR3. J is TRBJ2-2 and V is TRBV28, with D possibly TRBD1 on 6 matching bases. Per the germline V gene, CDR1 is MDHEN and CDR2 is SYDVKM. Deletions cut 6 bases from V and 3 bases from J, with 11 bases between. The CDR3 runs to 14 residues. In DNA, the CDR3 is TGTGCCAGCAGCCTACAGGGAGACACCGGGGAGCTGTTTTTT. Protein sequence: CASSLQGDTGELFF.

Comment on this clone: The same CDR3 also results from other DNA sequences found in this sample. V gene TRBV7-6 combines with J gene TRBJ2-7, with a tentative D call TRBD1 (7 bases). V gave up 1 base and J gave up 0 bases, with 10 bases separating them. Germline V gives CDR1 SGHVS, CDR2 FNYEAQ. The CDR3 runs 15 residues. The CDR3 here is CASSLGQGGSYEQYF. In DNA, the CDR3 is TGTGCCAGCAGCTTAGGGCAGGGGGGCTCCTACGAGCAGTACTTC. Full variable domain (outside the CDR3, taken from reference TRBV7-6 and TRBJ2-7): GAGVSQSPRYKVTKRGQDVALRCDPISGHVSLYWYRQALGQGPEFLTYFNYEAQQDKSGLPNDRFSAERPEGSISTLTIQRTEQRDSAMYRCASSLGQGGSYEQYFGPGTRLTVT.

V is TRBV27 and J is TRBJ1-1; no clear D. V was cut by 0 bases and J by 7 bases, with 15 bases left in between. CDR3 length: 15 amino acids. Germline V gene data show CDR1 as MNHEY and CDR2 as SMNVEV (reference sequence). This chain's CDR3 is CASSLSGDMAIEAFF. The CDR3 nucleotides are TGTGCCAGCAGTTTATCCGGGGATATGGCCATTGAAGCTTTCTTT.

The CDR3 loop is CASSPHLTGLGATDTQYF. CDR3 bases: TGCGCCAGCAGCCCCCATTTGACGGGACTAGGGGCCACAGATACGCAGTATTTT. This sequence joins TRBV4-3 and TRBJ2-3; 8 bases fit TRBD2. CDR3 length equals 18 residues. V lost 4 bases to trimming and J lost 2 bases; unmatched junction nucleotides: 14. Germline V gives CDR1 LGHNA, CDR2 YSLEER.

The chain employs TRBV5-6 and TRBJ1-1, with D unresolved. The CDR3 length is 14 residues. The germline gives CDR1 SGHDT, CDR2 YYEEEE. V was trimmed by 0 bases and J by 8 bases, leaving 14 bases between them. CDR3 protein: CASSLGGNGEEAFF. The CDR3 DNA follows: TGTGCCAGCAGCTTGGGAGGGAATGGGGAGGAAGCTTTCTTT. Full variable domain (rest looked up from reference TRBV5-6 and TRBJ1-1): DAGVTQSPTHLIKTRGQQVTLRCSPKSGHDTVSWYQQALGQGPQFIFQYYEEEERQRGNFPDRFSGHQFPNYSSELNVNALLLGDSALYLCASSLGGNGEEAFFGQGTRLTVV.

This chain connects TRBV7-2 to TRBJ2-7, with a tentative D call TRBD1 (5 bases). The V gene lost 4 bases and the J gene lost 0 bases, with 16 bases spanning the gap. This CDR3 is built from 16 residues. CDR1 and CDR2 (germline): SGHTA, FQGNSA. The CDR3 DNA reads TGTGCCAGCAGCTCACCTGATGAACAGGTCTCCTACGAGCAGTACTTC. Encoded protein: CASSSPDEQVSYEQYF.